This T cell receptor (beta chain) was found in a study of blood T cell repertoires in COVID-19. In the study overall: COVID-19 samples, acute and convalescent, were from the United States, Italy and Spain. The analysed material was cDNA or gDNA that came from T cells, B-cell-depleted T cells, or PBMCs.

Germline V lookup: CDR1 LNHDA, CDR2 SQIVND (reference sequence). The CDR3 runs 13 residues. V was trimmed by 6 bases and J by 4 bases, leaving 12 bases between them. How the authors handled the data: Amplifying reference gene primers gave estimates of nucleated cell counts. Libraries were prepared by immunoSEQ multiplex PCR; TCRdb keeps only in-frame clonotypes and omits some of them. V, J and clone size are those of that table, while D and trimming were read from the DNA. The sample lists approximately 230,000 clones, around 85% occurring once. The J gene is TRBJ2-5, the V gene TRBV19; D is perhaps TRBD1 (6 bases). Specimen: peripheral blood. The clonotype originates from an older man with acute or convalescent COVID-19. The CDR3 loop is CASRPTGRETQYF. The CDR3 DNA reads as TGTGCCAGTAGACCCACAGGGAGAGAGACCCAGTACTTC.